The 8 T cell receptor beta chains in this list originate from one sample, sequenced in a study of shared clonotypes between healthy human individuals. This table comes from immunoSEQ multiplex PCR, and its TCRdb copy is limited to in-frame clones, with some not included. In the table there are over a million clones, 70% to 80% of which are singletons. Sequenced input: memory CD4+ T cells from PBMCs. Subset: CD45RA-negative fraction. Receptors originate from a man in his late teens or twenties in good health. Some clones in this sample may be carry-over from other donors' samples.

The chain recombines TRBV5-1 with TRBJ2-1; 9 bases match TRBD2. The germline CDR1 and CDR2 sequences are SGHRS and YFSETQ. With 3 bases clipped from V and 5 bases from J, the junction kept 12 bases outside the gene matches. CDR3 length: 17 amino acids. As DNA, the CDR3 is TGCGCCAGCAGCTCGGGGAGTGGGCTAGCGGGGAACAATGAGCAGTTCTTC. It specifies CASSSGSGLAGNNEQFF.

The chain's CDR3 is CASKTGHNEKLFF. In DNA, the CDR3 is TGTGCCAGCAAGACGGGACATAATGAAAAACTGTTTTTT. The gene calls are TRBV28 and TRBJ1-4; possible D gene TRBD1, 6 bases. Germline-derived CDR1 and CDR2 are MDHEN and SYDVKM. The CDR3 length is 13 residues. Trimming removed 7 bases from V and 4 bases from J, with 10 bases in between.

The count of this clone is one. The chain joins TRBV5-1 to TRBJ1-3, with no clear D. Germline V gene lookup returns CDR1 SGHRS and CDR2 YFSETQ. This CDR3 region has 13 residues. Trimming cost V 6 bases and J 1 base, with 8 bases left between them. CDR3 in DNA: TGCGCCAGCACCCCTAGGTCTGGAAACACCATATATTTT. As protein: CASTPRSGNTIYF.

The genes are TRBV2 and TRBJ2-1; D gene unclear. V lost 3 bases to trimming and J lost 6 bases, with 15 bases between them. This CDR3 region has 15 residues. Germline CDR1 reads SNHLY; CDR2 reads FYNNEI. The CDR3 region is CASSEFSYLINEQFF. The CDR3, as DNA: TGTGCCAGCAGTGAGTTTTCCTATCTCATCAATGAGCAGTTCTTC.

The chain combines TRBV7-2 with TRBJ1-4, with TRBD1 as a possible D gene (5 bases). The CDR3 contains 14 residues. Germline V gene lookup returns CDR1 SGHTA and CDR2 FQGNSA. Trimming took 2 bases from V and 7 from J, leaving 11 bases between them. CDR3 sequence reads: CASSLLGGSEKLFF. The CDR3, as DNA: TGTGCCAGCAGCTTACTCGGGGGGAGTGAAAAACTGTTTTTT.

This clone showed up just a few times. The rearrangement links TRBV2 to TRBJ2-3; D is uncertain. Trimming shortened V by 2 bases and J by 0 bases, and 12 bases separated the two germline ends. The CDR3 spans 16 residues. Germline CDR1 and CDR2: SNHLY and FYNNEI. The CDR3 loop is CASSERGPLSTDTQYF. Written as DNA, the CDR3 is TGTGCCAGCAGTGAACGTGGACCACTAAGCACAGATACGCAGTATTTT.

A few counts support this clone. Other DNA sequences in the sample encode the same CDR3. The chain recombines TRBV5-1 with TRBJ2-5; the D call may be TRBD1 or TRBD2 (5 bases each). Germline V CDR1 and CDR2: SGHRS, YFSETQ. V lost 3 bases and J 2 bases, leaving 8 bases between the germline ends. CDR3 length equals 13 residues. The CDR3 loop reads CASSSGPQETQYF. DNA for the CDR3: TGCGCCAGCAGCTCGGGACCACAAGAGACCCAGTACTTC.

This rearrangement joins TRBV7-2 to TRBJ2-2; 9 bases fit TRBD2. This CDR3 is built from 18 residues. In germline, CDR1 is SGHTA, CDR2 FQGNSA. V shed 5 bases, J shed 4 bases, and the junction held 14 bases outside the gene matches. The CDR3 sequence is CASSLFIAGAPGTGELFF. The CDR3 region has the DNA TGTGCCAGCAGCCTATTTATAGCGGGAGCCCCGGGCACCGGGGAGCTGTTTTTT.